Listed here are 6 T cell receptor beta chains from one sample, sequenced in a study of Graves' ophthalmopathy and Graves' hyperthyroidism. RNA transcripts served as template for amplifying TCR beta CDR3 sequences. Amplification began with first-round RT-PCR using HTBI primers, then second-round multiplex PCR was performed. TCRdb re-analysed the multiplex PCR reads in MiXCR, keeping a single row per CDR3 protein. The data contain around 400,000 distinct CDR3 sequences, approximately 20% of them singletons. The sample was peripheral blood. All receptors derive from a young woman with Graves' ophthalmopathy.

There are many counts of this clonotype. This chain joins TRBV28 and TRBJ2-7, with 7 nucleotides matching TRBD2. The CDR3 is 17 amino acids. Germline V gene sequence: CDR1 MDHEN, CDR2 SYDVKM. V lost 4 bases to trimming and J lost 2 bases; unmatched junction nucleotides: 14. CDR3 sequence (DNA): TGTGCCAGCAGTTGGGTCCTAAGCGGGGAGAACCCCTACGAGCAGTACTTC. Translated: CASSWVLSGENPYEQYF.

At least ten counts were recorded for this clonotype. This sequence joins TRBV6-2 or TRBV6-3 and TRBJ1-3; no definite D call. Per germline, CDR1 MNHEY and CDR2 SVGEGT. The CDR3 is 15 amino acids. Trimming pared 8 bases from V and 0 bases from J, leaving 14 bases between. CDR3 in DNA: TGTGCCAGCTCGGTTGGATTTCGCTCTGGAAACACCATATATTTT. As protein: CASSVGFRSGNTIYF.

This clonotype has ten or more counts. V usage is TRBV20-1 and J usage is TRBJ1-3; 7 nucleotides align to TRBD1. Germline V gene sequence: CDR1 DFQATT, CDR2 SNEGSKA (reference sequence). J lost 4 bases, V lost 5 bases, and 5 bases had no gene match. The CDR3 sequence is 13 residues long. This CDR3 reads CSADGTAGNTIYF. The CDR3 nucleotides read TGCAGTGCTGACGGGACAGCCGGAAACACCATATATTTT.

This clonotype was found many times. CDR3 in amino acids: CASGRVSVNTEAFF. CDR3 nucleotides: TGTGCCAGCGGTAGGGTGTCGGTGAACACTGAAGCTTTCTTT. The chain joins TRBV27 to TRBJ1-1; unclear D gene. Trimming left V 8 bases short and J 0 bases short, with 13 bases between. Per the germline V gene, CDR1 is MNHEY and CDR2 is SMNVEV (reference sequence). This CDR3 has 14 amino acids.

This clonotype has at least ten counts. The chain joins TRBV6-1 to TRBJ1-1; D is perhaps TRBD1 (5 bases). The ends were cut back, 6 bases at V and 2 bases at J, with 16 bases in the middle. This CDR3 is built from 15 residues. CDR1 MNHNS and CDR2 SASEGT come from the germline V gene. The CDR3 region has the DNA TGTGCCAGCAGAAGCGACAGCCTTACTAACACTGAAGCTTTCTTT. Its translation: CASRSDSLTNTEAFF.

The V and J genes are TRBV2 and TRBJ2-7, with a possible D match to TRBD1 (5 bases). CDR1 is SNHLY and CDR2 is FYNNEI in the germline V gene. There are 14 residues in the CDR3. With 8 bases removed from V and 6 bases from J, the gap between germline ends came to 20 bases. The CDR3 coding sequence is TGTGCCAGCTGCTGGGAACAGGCCTCTACCGAGCAGTACTTC. Amino acid sequence: CASCWEQASTEQYF.